This entry lists 23 T cell receptor beta chains sequenced from one sample in a study of blood T cell repertoires in COVID-19. Sequencing used immunoSEQ multiplex PCR; TCRdb keeps in-frame clones, though not all of them. Found here are some 45,000 clones, about 80% of them singletons; the top ten hold 20% to 30%. The sample taken for sequencing was peripheral blood. These receptors all come from a woman aged 55-75 years with acute or convalescent COVID-19.

The V call is TRBV5-4, the J call TRBJ2-7; 9 bases map to TRBD2. The CDR3 runs to 15 residues. With 1 base clipped from V and 4 bases from J, the junction kept 6 bases outside the gene matches. The germline V gene has CDR1 SGHNT and CDR2 YYREEE (reference sequence). The CDR3 reads CASSLRAGGPYEQYF. In nucleotides, the CDR3 is TGTGCCAGCAGCTTGCGGGCGGGGGGGCCTTACGAGCAGTACTTC.

V gene TRBV11-2 combines with J gene TRBJ2-3; the D is unclear. Trimming removed 5 bases at V and 0 bases at J, with 9 bases between. Germline assignment: CDR1 SGHAT and CDR2 FQNNGV. There are 14 residues in the CDR3. The CDR3 region has the DNA TGTGCCAGCAGCCAGATCCCTAGCACAGATACGCAGTATTTT. Its translation is CASSQIPSTDTQYF.

The chain carries TRBV7-9 and TRBJ1-1; 8 bases are shared with TRBD1. Germline V gene data show CDR1 as SEHNR and CDR2 as FQNEAQ (reference sequence). The CDR3 runs 15 residues. The junction had 6 bases not matched to a gene; V was cut back by 2 bases and J by 4 bases. In DNA, the CDR3 is TGTGCCAGCAGCTTACCAGGACAGGGTGGCACTGAAGCTTTCTTT. This gives the protein CASSLPGQGGTEAFF.

This chain links TRBV6-5 with TRBJ2-6; 9 bases agree with TRBD1. Germline V CDR1 and CDR2: MNHEY, SVGAGI. The CDR3 contains 15 residues. V shed 11 bases, J shed 2 bases, and the junction held 7 bases outside the gene matches. The chain's CDR3 is CAVRQGGTGANVLTF. Here the CDR3 DNA reads TGTGCCGTTCGACAGGGGGGGACTGGGGCCAACGTCCTGACTTTC.

CDR3 loop: CASSATGTGAYEQYF. The DNA of the CDR3 is TGCGCCAGCAGCGCAACCGGGACAGGGGCATACGAGCAGTACTTC. This chain uses TRBV5-1 with TRBJ2-7; 10 bases are shared with TRBD1. Germline assignment: CDR1 SGHRS and CDR2 YFSETQ. V gave up 4 bases and J gave up 4 bases; unmatched junction bases: 8. CDR3 length: 15 residues.

V is TRBV6-5 and J is TRBJ1-5, with a weak D call TRBD1 (5 bases). Trimming stripped 8 bases from V and 3 bases from J, with 17 bases between. Germline assignment: CDR1 MNHEY and CDR2 SVGAGI. CDR3 length: 15 residues. DNA for the CDR3: TGTGCCAGCTTAGGGTCGGACACTTACAATCAGCCCCAGCATTTT. As protein: CASLGSDTYNQPQHF.

The DNA for the CDR3 is TGTGCCACCCTCAGCCCGGGGATCAACACCGGGGAGCTGTTTTTT. As protein: CATLSPGINTGELFF. The chain has TRBV10-3 and TRBJ2-2; tentatively, D is TRBD2 (5 bases). V lost 10 bases, J lost 2 bases, and 17 bases lay in between. Germline CDR1 and CDR2: ENHRY and SYGVKD. The CDR3 covers 15 residues.

This clone was counted only a few times. V usage is TRBV11-2 and J usage is TRBJ1-6; possible D gene TRBD1, 5 bases. Germline assignment: CDR1 SGHAT and CDR2 FQNNGV. The ends were cut back, 5 bases at V and 10 bases at J, with 15 bases in the middle. The CDR3 loop spans 14 amino acids. This CDR3 is CASSSQRGGSPLHF. The CDR3 nucleotides are TGTGCCAGCAGCAGTCAGAGGGGAGGATCACCCCTCCACTTT.

This clone was observed once. The CDR3 sequence: CASRRVLQGTEAFF. CDR3 in DNA: TGTGCCAGCAGAAGGGTCCTCCAGGGGACTGAAGCTTTCTTT. This sequence joins TRBV6-5 and TRBJ1-1; possibly TRBD1 for D (6 bases). The CDR3 runs to 14 residues. CDR1 is MNHEY, CDR2 SVGAGI, per germline. V was clipped by 6 bases and J by 5 bases, with 16 bases between them.

The chain has TRBV19 and TRBJ1-6, with 9 bases matching TRBD1. CDR3 size: 12 residues. CDR1 and CDR2 (germline): LNHDA, SQIVND (reference sequence). In DNA, the CDR3 is TGTGCTAGGGGGACAGGGAATTCACCCCTCCACTTT. Translating it yields CARGTGNSPLHF.

A few counts support this clone. This chain uses TRBV5-4 with TRBJ1-1; D unresolved. Looked up from germline, CDR1 is SGHNT and CDR2 is YYREEE (reference sequence). This CDR3 contains 15 residues. V shed 5 bases and J shed 4 bases, with 18 bases lying between them. Here the CDR3 reads CASRMGPPGGTEAFF. The CDR3 coding sequence is TGTGCCAGCAGGATGGGCCCCCCCGGAGGCACTGAAGCTTTCTTT.

This rearrangement joins TRBV3-1 (or the pseudogene TRBV3-2) to TRBJ2-3; D is uncertain. The germline CDR1 and CDR2 sequences are LGHDT and YNNKEL (reference sequence). The germline V and J ends were trimmed by 5 bases and 0 bases, with 9 bases remaining between them. The CDR3 length is 14 residues. CDR3 protein: CASSDIASTDTQYF. The CDR3 nucleotides are TGTGCCAGCAGCGACATTGCAAGCACAGATACGCAGTATTTT.

In DNA form, the CDR3 reads TGTGCCAGCAGCTTGAGGTGGGGGGGAACAGATACGCAGTATTTT. Its protein is CASSLRWGGTDTQYF. The chain has TRBV5-4 and TRBJ2-3; 7 positions agree with TRBD2. CDR1 is SGHNT and CDR2 is YYREEE in the germline V gene (reference sequence). The J segment lost 3 bases and the V segment lost 1 base, leaving 5 bases of the junction unmatched. The CDR3 has 15 residues.

The chain uses TRBV4-1 and TRBJ1-2, with 8 bases aligning to TRBD1. The junction had 10 bases not matched to a gene; V was cut back by 4 bases and J by 3 bases. In germline, CDR1 is MGHRA, CDR2 YSYEKL. CDR3 length: 16 residues. The CDR3 region has the DNA TGCGCCAGCAGCCGGGCTCGGACAGGGCAGGACTATGGCTACACCTTC. Encoded protein: CASSRARTGQDYGYTF.

This clone showed up just a few times. The rearrangement uses TRBV5-1 and TRBJ2-1, with a weak D call TRBD2 (6 bases). The CDR3 sequence is 14 residues long. The V end was cut by 0 bases, the J end by 9 bases, with 13 bases between. Germline V gene sequence: CDR1 SGHRS, CDR2 YFSETQ. Here the CDR3 reads CASSLDGGSGEQFF. CDR3 DNA sequence: TGCGCCAGCAGCTTGGATGGAGGGTCTGGTGAGCAGTTCTTC.

The CDR3 DNA follows: TGCAGTGCCTGGGGGGTAGATGGCTACACCTTC. Its protein is CSAWGVDGYTF. The V call is TRBV20-1, the J call TRBJ1-2; D may be TRBD1 (5 bases). This CDR3 comprises 11 residues. Per the germline V gene, CDR1 is DFQATT and CDR2 is SNEGSKA (reference sequence). Trimming stripped 6 bases from V and 6 bases from J, with 11 bases between.

The chain carries TRBV3-1 (or the pseudogene TRBV3-2) and TRBJ1-2, with 8 positions matching TRBD1. This CDR3 has 14 residues. The germline CDR1 and CDR2 sequences are LGHDT and YNNKEL (reference sequence). The J segment lost 8 bases and the V segment lost 3 bases, leaving 8 bases of the junction unmatched. The CDR3 DNA reads TGTGCCAGCAGCCACGAGGACAGGGATGGAGGCTACACCTTC. Protein sequence: CASSHEDRDGGYTF.

The CDR3 nucleotides read TGTGCCAGCTCACGAGAGACAGGGTCAAGCACCGGGGAGCTGTTTTTT. Protein product: CASSRETGSSTGELFF. The rearrangement links TRBV18 to TRBJ2-2; TRBD1 matches at 7 bases. CDR3 length: 16 amino acids. CDR1 is KGHSH and CDR2 is LQKENI in the germline V gene. After removal of 4 bases from V and 4 bases from J, the junction contained 9 bases not matched to a gene.

This clone was seen just once. The chain recombines TRBV7-9 with TRBJ1-4; D is undetermined. The CDR3 is 12 residues long. From germline, CDR1 is SEHNR and CDR2 FQNEAQ (reference sequence). V gave up 3 bases and J gave up 8 bases, with 7 bases separating them. CDR3 coding DNA: TGTGCCAGCAGCTTCGCGGGCGAAAAACTGTTTTTT. This translates into CASSFAGEKLFF.

The CDR3 loop reads CASSLSGGGPYEQYF. DNA for the CDR3: TGTGCCAGCAGTTTATCAGGCGGGGGGCCGTACGAGCAGTACTTC. This chain uses TRBV27 with TRBJ2-7, with 8 bases matching TRBD2. CDR1 MNHEY and CDR2 SMNVEV come from the germline V gene (reference sequence). The V segment lost 0 bases and the J segment 4 bases; nucleotides outside the gene matches: 5. This CDR3 region has 15 residues.

The chain couples TRBV19 to TRBJ1-1, with D perhaps matching TRBD1 (5 bases). The CDR3 consists of 14 residues. V was trimmed by 5 bases and J by 1 base, leaving 11 bases between them. Germline lookup yields CDR1 LNHDA and CDR2 SQIVND (reference sequence). CDR3 sequence reads: CASSEDSRNTEAFF. The CDR3 DNA reads TGTGCCAGTAGTGAAGACAGCCGGAACACTGAAGCTTTCTTT.

There are a few counts of this clone. V usage is TRBV6-5 and J usage is TRBJ1-2, with a tentative D call TRBD1 (6 bases). The germline V gene has CDR1 MNHEY and CDR2 SVGAGI. V was cut by 10 bases and J by 0 bases, with 15 bases left in between. The CDR3 runs to 14 residues. CDR3 sequence (DNA): TGTGCCACCTACCGACAGGCCACTAACTATGGCTACACCTTC. It encodes CATYRQATNYGYTF.

This chain links TRBV10-1 with TRBJ2-2; possibly TRBD2 for D (5 bases). CDR3 size: 13 residues. V lost 6 bases, J lost 6 bases, and 11 bases lay in between. Per the germline V gene, CDR1 is WNHNN and CDR2 is SYGVQD (reference sequence). The DNA for the CDR3 is TGCGCCAGCAGCAGAGGTAGCGCCGGGGAGCTGTTTTTT. As protein: CASSRGSAGELFF.